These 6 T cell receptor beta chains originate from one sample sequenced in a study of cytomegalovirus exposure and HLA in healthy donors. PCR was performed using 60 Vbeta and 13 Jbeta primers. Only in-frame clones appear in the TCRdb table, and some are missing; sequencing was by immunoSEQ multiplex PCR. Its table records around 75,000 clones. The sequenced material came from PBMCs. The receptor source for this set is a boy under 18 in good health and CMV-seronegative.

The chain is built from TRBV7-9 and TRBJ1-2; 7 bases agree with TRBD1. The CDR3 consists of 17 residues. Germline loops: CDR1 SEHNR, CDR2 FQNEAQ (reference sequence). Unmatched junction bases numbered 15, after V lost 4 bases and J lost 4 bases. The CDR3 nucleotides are TGTGCCAGCAGCTCCAGTACCGGGACAGTTTTCACCTATGGCTACACCTTC. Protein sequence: CASSSSTGTVFTYGYTF.

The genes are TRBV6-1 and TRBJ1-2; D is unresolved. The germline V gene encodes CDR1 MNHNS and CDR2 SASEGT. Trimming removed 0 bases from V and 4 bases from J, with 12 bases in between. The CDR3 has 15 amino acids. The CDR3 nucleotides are TGTGCCAGCAGTGAAGCGCTTCGTCAGGCCTATGGCTACACCTTC. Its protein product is CASSEALRQAYGYTF.

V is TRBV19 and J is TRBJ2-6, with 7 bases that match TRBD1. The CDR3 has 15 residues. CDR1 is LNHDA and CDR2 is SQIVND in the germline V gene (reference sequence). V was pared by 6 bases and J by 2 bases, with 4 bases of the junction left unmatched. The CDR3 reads CASSQDRAGANVLTF. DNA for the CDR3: TGTGCCAGTAGCCAAGACAGGGCTGGGGCCAACGTCCTGACTTTC.

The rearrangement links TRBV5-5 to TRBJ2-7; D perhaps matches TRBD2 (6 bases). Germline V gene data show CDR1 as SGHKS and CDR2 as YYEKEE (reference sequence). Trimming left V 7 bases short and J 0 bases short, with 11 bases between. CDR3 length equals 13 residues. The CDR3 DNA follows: TGTGCCAGCGGATGGACTAACTCCTACGAGCAGTACTTC. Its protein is CASGWTNSYEQYF. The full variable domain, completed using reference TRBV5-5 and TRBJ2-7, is DAGVTQSPTHLIKTRGQQVTLRCSPISGHKSVSWYQQVLGQGPQFIFQYYEKEERGRGNFPDRFSARQFPNYSSELNVNALLLGDSALYLCASGWTNSYEQYFGPGTRLTVT.

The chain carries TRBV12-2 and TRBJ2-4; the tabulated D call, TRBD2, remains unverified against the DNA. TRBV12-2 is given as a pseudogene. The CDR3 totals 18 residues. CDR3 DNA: TGTGCAAGTCGCTTAGCCGTCCGGGCGGGAGGTGACAAAAACATTCAGTACTTC. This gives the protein CASRLAVRAGGDKNIQYF.

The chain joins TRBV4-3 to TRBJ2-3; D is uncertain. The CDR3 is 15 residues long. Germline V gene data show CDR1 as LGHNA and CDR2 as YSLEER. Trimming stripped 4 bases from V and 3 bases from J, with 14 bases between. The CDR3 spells CASSPHGAGTDTQYF. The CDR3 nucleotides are TGCGCCAGCAGCCCCCATGGAGCTGGAACAGATACGCAGTATTTT.